The 14 T cell receptor beta chains below come from one sample, sequenced in a study of tissue T cells after allogeneic stem cell transplantation. Clones were read by immunoSEQ multiplex PCR, and TCRdb kept only the in-frame ones, dropping some. The sample yields under 8,000 clones, over 30% seen once. Stated time point: mouse harvest day 14 after allogeneic transplant. Tail vein injection delivered 10^7 T-cell-depleted bone marrow cells and 10^6 splenic CD5+ T cells. What was sequenced was skin. The receptors derive from a female BALB/c mouse given C57BL/6 T cells with graft-versus-host disease after an allogeneic hematopoietic cell transplant.

Points on this clone: The genes are named according to mouse. The sequenced fragment ends 1 residue before the CDR3 boundary, so the rest is inferred from the germline J gene. This chain uses TRBV29 with TRBJ2-3, with 8 bases fitting TRBD2. This CDR3 is built from 15 residues. Germline V gene data show CDR1 as MSHET and CDR2 as SYDVDS. V lost 2 bases and J lost 3; bases outside the gene matches: 4. The covered CDR3 bases are TGTGCTAGCAGTTTAGGGGGGGGGCGAGCAGAAACGCTGTAT. Translation gives CASSLGGGRAETLY. The full CDR3 protein is CASSLGGGRAETLYF.

This clone has only a few counts. Germline and genes: mouse. The read comes to an end 1 residue before the CDR3 does, leaving the germline J gene to fill in the end. The J gene is TRBJ2-7, the V gene TRBV14; tentative D call: TRBD1 (6 bases). V was clipped by 1 base and J by 4 bases, with 6 bases between them. The CDR3 has 12 residues. Germline lookup yields CDR1 SGHDT and CDR2 FRDEAV. This CDR3 is CASSFTGYEQYF. The sequenced part of the CDR3 DNA is TGTGCCAGCAGTTTCACAGGGTATGAACAGTAC.

A note on this clone: All gene names here are mouse names. The CDR3 end lies 1 residue beyond the end of the read and is filled in from the germline J gene. The chain uses TRBV24 and TRBJ2-3; 8 bases fit TRBD2. Germline loops: CDR1 KGHTA, CDR2 FRNEEI. The length of the CDR3 is 16 residues. V gave up 3 bases and J gave up 3 bases; unmatched junction bases: 8. The sequenced part of the CDR3 DNA is TGTGCCAGCAGTCTCCCGAGCTGGGGGGCGGCAGAAACGCTGTAT. It yields the protein CASSLPSWGAAETLY. The complete CDR3 sequence is CASSLPSWGAAETLYF.

Comment on this clone: The gene names here belong to mouse. The read gets to within 1 residue of the CDR3 end, and the germline J gene fills in the rest. This rearrangement joins TRBV12-1 to TRBJ2-3; 8 bases fit TRBD2. V lost 4 bases to trimming and J lost 0 bases; unmatched junction nucleotides: 8. The germline CDR1 and CDR2 sequences are SGHSN and HYEKVE. The length of the CDR3 is 16 residues. CDR3 amino acids: CASSLTGGSSAETLYF. Partial CDR3 DNA: TGTGCCAGCTCCCTTACTGGGGGCTCTAGTGCAGAAACGCTGTAT.

This clone ranks as medium-sized. Genes and germline come from the mouse. Read sequence stops 1 residue before the CDR3 end, and the germline J gene provides the missing end. The rearrangement links TRBV12-2 to TRBJ1-2, with TRBD1 matching 7 bases. With V trimmed by 0 bases and J by 4 bases, 4 bases remained unmatched. Germline CDR1 SGHLS, CDR2 HYDKME. CDR3 size: 14 residues. The CDR3 sequence is CASSLEGAGSDYTF. The CDR3 DNA, read in part, is TGTGCCAGCTCTCTCGAGGGGGCAGGCTCCGACTACACC.

Remarks on this clone: Mouse germline and gene names are used. The observed sequence ends 1 residue before the CDR3 terminus, with the missing tail filled in from the germline J gene. This chain connects TRBV26 to TRBJ2-1, with 8 positions matching TRBD1. V dropped 4 bases and J dropped 4; count of bases not matched to a gene: 0. The V gene's germline CDR1 is KGHPV and CDR2 FQNQEV (reference sequence). This CDR3 contains 13 residues. The DNA read from the CDR3 is TGTGCCAGCAGTCGACAGGGGTATGCTGAGCAGTTC. Its protein is CASSRQGYAEQF. The full CDR3 protein is CASSRQGYAEQFF.

This clone was observed a handful of times. Genes here carry mouse names. The observed sequence ends 1 residue before the CDR3 terminus, with the missing tail filled in from the germline J gene. The V gene is TRBV15, the J gene TRBJ2-7, with 8 positions matching TRBD2. J was trimmed by 4 bases and V by 2 bases; bases with no gene match: 4. The CDR3 consists of 14 residues. The V gene's germline CDR1 is SGHND and CDR2 FRSKSL. The CDR3 sequence is CASSLKTGDYEQYF. The CDR3 DNA, read in part, is TGTGCCAGCAGTTTAAAGACTGGGGATTATGAACAGTAC.

By its share, this clone is medium-sized (0.01 to 0.1%). Gene names are the mouse ones. The CDR3 goes on 1 residue after the read ends, and that part is filled in from the germline J gene. The V and J genes are TRBV13-2 and TRBJ1-5; D is uncertain. The CDR3 loop spans 14 amino acids. Trimming pared 3 bases from V and 0 bases from J, leaving 7 bases between. Germline assignment: CDR1 NNHNN and CDR2 SYGAGS (reference sequence). The CDR3 loop is CASGAGTNNQAPLF. The CDR3 DNA, read in part, is TGTGCCAGCGGTGCCGGCACTAACAACCAGGCTCCGCTT.

This clone was seen once. Genes and germline come from the mouse. CDR3 in amino acids: CASSLDWGDFEQYF. The part of the CDR3 DNA that was read is TGTGCAAGCAGCTTAGACTGGGGGGATTTTGAACAGTAC. The chain couples TRBV16 to TRBJ2-7; 8 bases fit TRBD2. The read falls 1 residue short of the CDR3 end, and the missing part is taken from the germline J gene. The V and J ends lost 0 bases and 6 bases, in that order; junction bases with no gene match: 4. Germline CDR1 reads SGHSA; CDR2 reads FRNQAP. This CDR3 has 14 residues.

This clone has just a few counts. The listed genes are named as in mouse. The CDR3 is cut off 1 residue early in the read; its end comes from the germline J gene. The chain has TRBV29 and TRBJ2-1; D tentatively fits TRBD1 or TRBD2 (6 bases each). CDR3 size: 13 residues. The V and J ends lost 6 bases and 1 base respectively, with 7 bases between them. Germline values: CDR1 MSHET, CDR2 SYDVDS. CDR3 loop: CASRGGNYAEQFF. The covered CDR3 bases are TGTGCTAGCAGAGGGGGGAACTATGCTGAGCAGTTC.

This clone rates as medium-sized. Gene names denote mouse genes. The DNA ends 1 residue before the CDR3 does, and the rest of the CDR3 is filled in from the germline J gene. The chain carries TRBV26 and TRBJ1-1; possible D gene TRBD1, 6 bases. From germline, CDR1 is KGHPV and CDR2 FQNQEV (reference sequence). The CDR3 consists of 14 residues. Between the trimmed V and J ends, which lost 1 base and 1 base, there was a span of 7 bases. CDR3 protein: CASSLWDTNTEVFF. The sequenced part of the CDR3 DNA is TGTGCCAGCAGTCTGTGGGACACGAACACAGAAGTCTTC.

Concerning this clone itself: The gene names given are mouse names. The DNA ends 1 residue before the CDR3 does, and the rest of the CDR3 is filled in from the germline J gene. This sequence joins TRBV13-1 and TRBJ1-6; D gene ambiguous. TRBJ1-6 is an open reading frame, and its role is uncertain. Looked up from germline, CDR1 is NSHNY and CDR2 is SYGAGN. The ends were cut back, 1 base at V and 4 bases at J, with 6 bases in the middle. This CDR3 contains 14 residues. CDR3 bases read: TGTGCCAGCAGTGATACGGGATATAATTCGCCCCTCTAC. The encoded protein is CASSDTGYNSPLY. The CDR3 in its entirety is CASSDTGYNSPLYF.

Sample share makes this clone medium-sized. The gene names given are mouse names. The read terminates 1 residue ahead of where the CDR3 ends, so the germline J gene completes it. The chain recombines TRBV26 with TRBJ1-4, with 11 nucleotides matching TRBD1. CDR3 length equals 15 residues. V was clipped by 5 bases and J by 7 bases; unmatched bases: 6. The germline gives CDR1 KGHPV, CDR2 FQNQEV (reference sequence). The CDR3 sequence is CASSWTGGAGERLFF. The CDR3 DNA, read in part, is TGTGCCAGCAGTTGGACAGGGGGCGCGGGCGAAAGATTATTT.

Comment on this clone: Mouse names are used for the genes. Sequencing ends 1 residue short of the CDR3 end; the germline J gene provides the rest. V and J are TRBV4 and TRBJ1-6; D is unresolved. TRBJ1-6 is an ORF for which the function is uncertain. The CDR3 totals 15 residues. With 5 bases removed from V and 0 bases from J, the gap between germline ends came to 8 bases. The V gene's germline CDR1 is LGHDT and CDR2 YNNKQL (reference sequence). The CDR3 protein is CASSQWVSYNSPLYF. The sequenced part of the CDR3 DNA is TGTGCCAGCAGCCAATGGGTTTCCTATAATTCGCCCCTCTAC.